Shown below are 14 T cell receptor beta chains from a single sample sequenced in a study of blood T cells in healthy people across ages. The use of a sample-barcoded 5' primer and a J-beta primer mix characterized a second PCR of about 7 to 12 cycles. Using its own MiXCR run on the 5' RACE reads, TCRdb lists one record per CDR3 protein. The sample yields about 1,000,000 distinct CDR3 sequences, 45% seen once. The sequenced sample consisted of blood. The receptors derive from a woman aged 55-69 years in good health.

This clonotype was counted a few times. This may be a read error: a much more frequent sequence differs by one nucleotide. The genes are TRBV3-1 and TRBJ2-7; D unresolved. This CDR3 is built from 13 residues. The V gene lost 0 bases and the J gene lost 7 bases, with 10 bases spanning the gap. Germline CDR1 is LGHDT and CDR2 is YNNKEL (reference sequence). The CDR3 sequence: CASSQDNHNEQYF. CDR3 nucleotide sequence: TGTGCCAGCAGCCAAGACAACCACAATGAGCAGTACTTC.

The chain is built from TRBV7-2 and TRBJ2-7; no firm D call. CDR1 is SGHTA, CDR2 FQGNSA, per germline. This CDR3 contains 14 residues. Trimming pared 8 bases from V and 3 bases from J, leaving 17 bases between. This CDR3 is CASGRQSLGYEQYF. CDR3 in DNA: TGTGCCAGCGGCCGCCAATCCCTGGGCTACGAGCAGTACTTC.

This clonotype was observed many times. CDR3 sequence: CASSEIRREQYF. The DNA for the CDR3 is TGTGCCAGCAGTGAAATTAGGCGGGAGCAGTACTTC. This sequence joins TRBV6-1 and TRBJ2-5, with 7 nucleotides matching TRBD2. Germline trimming cut 2 bases from V and 11 bases from J; bases unmatched to any gene: 5. Germline assignment: CDR1 MNHNS and CDR2 SASEGT. The CDR3 consists of 12 residues.

Ten or more counts support this clonotype. The chain links TRBV18 to TRBJ2-7, with a tentative D call TRBD1 (5 bases). This CDR3 spans 14 amino acids. V lost 2 bases to trimming and J lost 5 bases, with 13 bases between them. Germline CDR1 reads KGHSH; CDR2 reads LQKENI. CDR3 in DNA: TGTGCCAGCTCACCAATAGGCAGGGTCCACGAGCAGTACTTC. Translation: CASSPIGRVHEQYF.

The genes are TRBV27 and TRBJ2-1; TRBD2 matches at 14 bases. The ends lost 6 bases at V and 7 bases at J; junction bases unmatched: 8. The length of the CDR3 is 16 residues. Germline loops: CDR1 MNHEY, CDR2 SMNVEV (reference sequence). The CDR3, as DNA: TGTGCCAGCAGCTTGGGACTAGCGGGAGCAGGGAATGAGCAGTTCTTC. Protein product: CASSLGLAGAGNEQFF.

This clonotype was observed many times. At one boundary the junction diverges from the germline segment, which might be a read error. The V gene is TRBV5-1, the J gene TRBJ2-2; D is uncertain. CDR3 length: 12 amino acids. Germline CDR1 reads SGHRS; CDR2 reads YFSETQ. For the CDR3, the DNA is TGTGCCAGCAGCTTTAACACCGGGGAGCTGTTTTTT. Translation: CASSFNTGELFF.

This clonotype was counted between two and nine times. J is TRBJ2-7 and V is TRBV7-9; TRBD2 is a possible D gene (7 bases). The germline V and J ends were trimmed by 5 bases and 4 bases, with 18 bases remaining between them. Germline V gene data show CDR1 as SEHNR and CDR2 as FQNEAQ (reference sequence). The CDR3 is 15 residues long. The CDR3 DNA is TGTGCCAGCAGCCCCGAGGGGGGAGGGAGGTACGAGCAGTACTTC. Residues: CASSPEGGGRYEQYF. Variable domain in full (rest from reference TRBV7-9 and TRBJ2-7): DTGVSQNPRHKITKRGQNVTFRCDPISEHNRLYWYRQTLGQGPEFLTYFQNEAQLEKSRLLSDRFSAERPKGSFSTLEIQRTEQGDSAMYLCASSPEGGGRYEQYFGPGTRLTVT.

With respect to this clonotype: This may arise from a read error, as a much more abundant clone is one base away. This sequence joins TRBV4-2 and TRBJ2-7; a possible D gene is TRBD1 (6 bases). Germline V gene sequence: CDR1 LGHNA, CDR2 YNFKEQ. The germline V and J ends were trimmed by 3 bases and 4 bases, with 19 bases remaining between them. CDR3 length: 16 residues. For the CDR3, the DNA is TGTGCCAGCAGCCATGTGGCAGGGGATGGAAGATACGAGCAGTACTTC. Protein: CASSHVAGDGRYEQYF.

CDR3 region: CAWIQVGRGNEQFF. For the CDR3, the DNA is TGTGCCTGGATCCAAGTGGGGAGGGGGAATGAGCAGTTCTTC. The gene calls are TRBV30 and TRBJ2-1; TRBD2 might be the D (7 bases). There are 14 residues in the CDR3. Deletions cut 4 bases from V and 7 bases from J, with 17 bases between. Per the germline V gene, CDR1 is GTSNPN and CDR2 is SVGIG (reference sequence).

The V gene is TRBV27, the J gene TRBJ2-1, with 13 positions matching TRBD2. The V and J ends lost 7 bases and 4 bases, in that order; junction bases with no gene match: 16. This CDR3 has 19 residues. Looked up from germline, CDR1 is MNHEY and CDR2 is SMNVEV (reference sequence). The CDR3 sequence: CASTPSWTSGSRDYNEQFF. DNA for the CDR3: TGTGCCAGCACCCCGAGTTGGACTAGCGGGAGTAGGGATTACAATGAGCAGTTCTTC.

This chain links TRBV25-1 with TRBJ2-5; no clear D. CDR3 length equals 13 residues. CDR1 is MGHDK and CDR2 is SYGVNS in the germline V gene. V shed 5 bases and J shed 3 bases, with 10 bases lying between them. The CDR3 loop is CASSPNLKETQYF. For the CDR3, the DNA is TGTGCCAGCAGTCCTAATTTAAAAGAGACCCAGTACTTC.

This rearrangement joins TRBV6-6 to TRBJ2-5, with TRBD1 as a possible D gene (7 bases). The V and J ends lost 1 base and 5 bases respectively, with 11 bases between them. This CDR3 has 14 residues. The germline gives CDR1 MNHNY, CDR2 SVGAGI (reference sequence). CDR3 amino acids: CASSYLTGRETQYF. The DNA for the CDR3 is TGTGCCAGCAGTTACTTGACAGGGAGGGAGACCCAGTACTTC.

V usage is TRBV6-1 and J usage is TRBJ2-7; 13 positions match TRBD2. V was clipped by 6 bases and J by 2 bases; unmatched bases: 10. Germline V CDR1 and CDR2: MNHNS, SASEGT. The CDR3 sequence is 17 residues long. CDR3 bases: TGTGCCAGCAGCCACATTTCCGGACTAGCGGGAGCCTACGAGCAGTACTTC. It yields the protein CASSHISGLAGAYEQYF.

This clonotype was observed many times. The chain has TRBV4-1 and TRBJ2-7, with D tentatively TRBD2 (5 bases). This CDR3 spans 13 amino acids. Trimming cost V 3 bases and J 1 base, with 7 bases left between them. Germline V lookup: CDR1 MGHRA, CDR2 YSYEKL. The CDR3 nucleotides read TGCGCCAGCAGCCACCCGGGGTCCTACGAGCAGTACTTC. Translating gives CASSHPGSYEQYF.